This note documents a single TCR beta chain sequence. Its target is not known. This sample was included in a study of cytomegalovirus exposure and HLA in healthy donors. Study-wide findings and caveats: About 150 TCR beta chains were listed as cytomegalovirus-associated.

PCR amplification relied on 60 Vbeta primers (plus 13 Jbeta primers). Only in-frame clones appear in the TCRdb table, and some are missing; sequencing was by immunoSEQ multiplex PCR. This table has 110,000 or so clones, 65% to 80% appearing once. CDR3 length: 14 amino acids. V shed 1 base and J shed 0 bases, with 4 bases lying between them. Germline loops: CDR1 LNHDA, CDR2 SQIVND (reference sequence). The clonotype comes from a female donor in good health and CMV-seronegative. The J gene is TRBJ1-5, the V gene TRBV19; the D is unclear. Sequenced sample: PBMCs. The CDR3 reads CASSIAGSNQPQHF. The CDR3 DNA is TGTGCCAGTAGTATAGCCGGTAGCAATCAGCCCCAGCATTTT.